This note documents a single T cell receptor beta chain sequence. Genomic DNA from each subset was divided evenly over several immunoSEQ plates. The method was immunoSEQ multiplex PCR; TCRdb's version includes in-frame clones alone and lacks a portion of them. The sample has 550,000 to 850,000 clones, over 60% seen once. The CDR3 spans 16 residues. Trimming removed 1 base from V and 1 base from J; junction bases left unmatched: 4. Looked up from germline, CDR1 is SGHVS and CDR2 is FNYEAQ. These data belong to a study of shared clonotypes between healthy human individuals. This chain connects TRBV7-6 to TRBJ2-7, with TRBD2 identical over 10 bases. The material sequenced was memory CD4+ T cells sorted from blood. Subset of the sample: CD45RA-negative fraction. This TCR came from a woman aged 25 to 45 in good health. DNA of the CDR3: TGTGCCAGCAGCTTAGGCGGTAGCGGGAGGTCCTACGAGCAGTACTTC. Translation: CASSLGGSGRSYEQYF.